This TCR beta chain was captured in a study of shared clonotypes between healthy human individuals. In the study overall: Plates per donor: three CD4 naive, three CD4 memory, two CD8 naive, one CD8 memory.

Assay used: immunoSEQ multiplex PCR; TCRdb lists only in-frame clones, some missing. The sample consists of approximately 1.5 million clones, roughly 98% of them appearing once. Germline CDR1 MGHDK, CDR2 SYGVNS. Trimming removed 8 bases from V and 0 bases from J, with 11 bases in between. The CDR3 has 13 residues. The sequenced material came from naive CD4+ T cells sorted from blood. The subset denotes: CD45RA+ positively selected. This clonotype originated in a man aged 25-45 years in good health. V is TRBV25-1 and J is TRBJ2-7; possibly TRBD2 for D (6 bases). CDR3 amino acids: CASAMDYSYEQYF. The DNA for the CDR3 is TGTGCCAGCGCCATGGACTACTCCTACGAGCAGTACTTC.